This TCR beta chain originates from a study of T cell responses to AZD1222 COVID-19 vaccine. Profiled with immunoSEQ multiplex PCR; TCRdb holds only in-frame clones, not every one. The sample shows roughly 77,000 clones, approximately 91% of them seen only once. Germline lookup yields CDR1 SGHAT and CDR2 FQNNGV. This CDR3 has 15 amino acids. Trimming stripped 5 bases from V and 4 bases from J, with 16 bases between. The gene calls are TRBV11-2 and TRBJ2-3, with D perhaps TRBD1 or TRBD2 (5 bases each). This clonotype originated in an adult in good health. The specimen comprised peripheral blood, sampled on day 0 of MenACWY control vaccination. DNA for the CDR3: TGTGCCAGCAGCCGAGGGTGGGGCAATGCAGATACGCAGTATTTT. Its translation is CASSRGWGNADTQYF.